This TCR beta chain was sequenced during a study of Ad26.COV2.S vaccination and SARS-CoV-2 variants. On the study more broadly: The donor participated in the COV1001 trial, in its Ad26.COV2.S arm. Participants got Ad26.COV2.S intramuscularly, once or twice 56 days apart. Study-level findings and limits: Placebo recipients and vaccine recipients were similar in non-spike TCR breadth.

This clone appeared once. Its antigen is not identified. Repertoires were generated with immunoSEQ multiplex PCR, while TCRdb's copy carries only in-frame clones and drops some. This sample yields over 400,000 clones, of which nearly 90% are seen a single time; 2.5% to 3% belongs to the top ten. Treatment reported: some 20 received Ad26.COV2.S at low or high dose, single or two shots; about 5 received placebo; per-sample allocation not given. Collection of the samples took place on day 63 after the first injection of vaccine or placebo. An Ad26 vector expressing Wuhan-strain SARS-CoV-2 spike served as the vaccine. V dropped 5 bases and J dropped 10 bases, with 17 bases sitting between them. Germline values: CDR1 SGHVS, CDR2 FNYEAQ. The CDR3 spans 13 residues.

Source: peripheral blood, taken in a trial of Ad26.COV2.S vaccine versus placebo. The chain has TRBV7-6 and TRBJ1-2; D perhaps matches TRBD1 (5 bases). This TCR was sampled from a person aged 18 to 59 who received the Ad26.COV2.S COVID-19 vaccine or a placebo. The CDR3 protein is CASSPPGGTPYTF. CDR3 sequence (DNA): TGTGCCAGCAGCCCCCCGGGAGGGACCCCCTACACCTTC.